A selection of T cell receptor beta chains follows, all from one sample in a study of blood T cells in healthy people across ages. Via MiXCR, TCRdb re-called the 5' RACE reads, giving one row per CDR3 protein. The profile shows about 1.1 million distinct CDR3 sequences, around two fifths of them singletons. The specimen sequenced was blood. These receptors all come from a man younger than 35 in good health. Each CDR3 is given with its conserved first and last residue. Fields, in order: J gene, V gene, CDR3 protein.

TRBJ1-1,TRBV20-1,CSALPGGAPEAFF
TRBJ1-2,TRBV13,CASSLGRPAYGYTF
TRBJ1-2,TRBV9,CASSVARQGNYGYTF
-,TRBV25-1,CASSEWLGDSVQETQYF
TRBJ2-5,TRBV4-2,CASSQRLAANNEQYF
TRBJ2-1,TRBV3-1,CASSQIGLASYNEQFF
TRBJ2-3,TRBV20-1,CSARGGGASGFLDTQYF
TRBJ1-1,TRBV6-1,CASSEAGGLTNTEAFF
TRBJ2-1,TRBV5-5,CASSQEARNSYNEQFF
TRBJ1-5,TRBV20-1,CSATDTFNQPQHF
TRBJ1-4,TRBV9,CASSAGVTATNEKLFF
TRBJ2-2,TRBV27,CASSLWAGDGELFF
TRBJ1-2,TRBV29-1,CSVYRVEGYTF
TRBJ2-3,TRBV7-2,CASRRTDTQYF
TRBJ1-5,TRBV29-1,CSVVEGASGNQPQHF
TRBJ2-7,TRBV6-1,CASYSGTGGTYEQYF
TRBJ2-1,TRBV5-1,CASSLLAGGGDNEQFF
-,TRBV18,CANSPGGFGYNEQYF
TRBJ2-1,TRBV6-5,CASSYWGQGPYNEQFF
TRBJ1-6,TRBV28,CASSSPGGSYNSPLHF
TRBJ2-1,TRBV27,CASGPLGNEQFF
TRBJ2-7,TRBV6-2/TRBV6-3,CASKGVTPEQYF
-,TRBV13,CASSSRGIAPETQYF
TRBJ2-7,TRBV6-2/TRBV6-3,CATDDDRGDEEQYF
TRBJ2-1,TRBV11-2,CAGSPYVGGHNEQFF
TRBJ2-3,TRBV28,CASSRRRRVRVRGGDTQYF
TRBJ1-1,TRBV4-2,CASSQGKGENTEAFF
TRBJ2-3,TRBV7-2,CASSIVTDTQYF
TRBJ2-6,TRBV6-2/TRBV6-3,CASCNRGAGANVLTF
TRBJ1-2,TRBV28,CASSLRRGGGYGYTF